The rows below give T cell receptor beta chains drawn from one sample of a study of CD4 T cells in relation to SARS-CoV-2 and coronaviruses. The antigens of these receptors remain unknown. This table comes from immunoSEQ multiplex PCR, and its TCRdb copy is limited to in-frame clones, with some not included. The sample holds around 25,000 clones, more than 65% seen once. The specimen sequenced was CD4+ T cells from PBMCs, cultured in vitro. The receptors were gathered from a human donor in good health. CDR3s include the opening cysteine and the closing phenylalanine or tryptophan. The D gene is left open where the match is weak. The size field is filled for only some rows; it gives once, few, many or a size class.

D gene	V gene	clone size	J gene	CDR3 length	CDR3 DNA	CDR3 protein
.	TRBV6-4	.	TRBJ1-3	14	TGTGCCAGCAACCAGGGAAGGGCCGGAAACACCATATATTTT	CASNQGRAGNTIYF
.	TRBV19	.	TRBJ2-4	14	TGTGCCAGTAGTATAGGGGGCGACAAAAACATTCAGTACTTC	CASSIGGDKNIQYF
.	TRBV9	.	TRBJ2-3	15	TGTGCCAGCAGCGTAGGATCTGAGTCCACAGATACGCAGTATTTT	CASSVGSESTDTQYF
.	TRBV25-1	.	TRBJ1-6	14	TGTGCCAGCAGTGACGGGGCATATAATTCACCCCTCCACTTT	CASSDGAYNSPLHF
.	TRBV7-3	.	TRBJ1-1	13	TGTGCCAGCAGACAGTTACTGAACACTGAAGCTTTCTTT	CASRQLLNTEAFF
.	TRBV5-1	.	TRBJ1-2	13	TGCGCCAGCAGCTCGGAGGGTGGTGGTGGCTACACCTTC	CASSSEGGGGYTF
.	TRBV29-1	.	TRBJ2-7	14	TGCAGCGTTGAAGATAGAGTCGGAGGGTACGAGCAGTACTTC	CSVEDRVGGYEQYF
.	TRBV19	.	TRBJ2-3	13	TGTGCCAGTAAGACTAGAAGCACAGATACGCAGTATTTT	CASKTRSTDTQYF
TRBD2	TRBV7-3	.	TRBJ2-2	15	TGTGCCAGCAGCCCGACTAGCGGGAACACCGGGGAGCTGTTTTTT	CASSPTSGNTGELFF
.	TRBV29-1	.	TRBJ2-7	15	TGCAGCGCCCAAGGTAGGGGGACCGCCTCCTACGAGCAGTACTTC	CSAQGRGTASYEQYF
.	TRBV4-1	.	TRBJ1-5	16	TGCGCCAGCAGCCAGGACCGGGACACGGGTAATCAGCCCCAGCATTTT	CASSQDRDTGNQPQHF
.	TRBV27	.	TRBJ2-7	15	TGTGCCAGCAGTTTCGGCGGGTACAGCTCCTACGAGCAGTACTTC	CASSFGGYSSYEQYF
TRBD1	TRBV10-2	few	TRBJ1-2	13	TGCGCCAGCAGTGAGGCAGGGGGCTATGGCTACACCTTC	CASSEAGGYGYTF
.	TRBV11-2	.	TRBJ2-3	15	TGTGCCAGCAGCTTAGATCCTACTAGCCAGGATACGCAGTATTTT	CASSLDPTSQDTQYF
.	TRBV7-3	few	TRBJ2-1	14	TGTGCCAGCAGCTTGAACGGAATAGACAATGAGCAGTTCTTC	CASSLNGIDNEQFF
TRBD1	TRBV7-2	once	TRBJ2-7	16	TGTGCCAGCAGCTTAGTATTAGGACAGGGGGTCCACGAGCAGTACTTC	CASSLVLGQGVHEQYF
.	TRBV5-6	.	TRBJ1-2	14	TGTGCCAGCAGCTTGCTTCAGGGCGTCCATGGCTACACCTTC	CASSLLQGVHGYTF
TRBD2	TRBV6-5	.	TRBJ2-3	16	TGTGCCAGCAGTTACTTATCTAGCGGGATGGGAGATACGCAGTATTTT	CASSYLSSGMGDTQYF
.	TRBV6-6	few	TRBJ2-1	11	TGTGCCAGCAGTTATCGGAGCGAGCAGTTCTTC	CASSYRSEQFF
.	TRBV29-1	.	TRBJ2-7	14	TGCAGCGTTCAGGTCGGGGGAAACTCCTACGAGCAGTACTTC	CSVQVGGNSYEQYF
TRBD1	TRBV9	.	TRBJ2-7	16	TGTGCCAGCAGCCCCCTCGGGACAGGGCCTTTTAAAGAGCAGTACTTC	CASSPLGTGPFKEQYF
.	TRBV18	few	TRBJ1-6	15	TGTGCCAGCTCCCAAGTGGCGGAATATAATTCACCCCTCCACTTT	CASSQVAEYNSPLHF
.	TRBV3-1/TRBV3-2	few	TRBJ1-1	15	TGTGCCAGCAGCCAAGATCTGGAAGGGAACACTGAAGCTTTCTTT	CASSQDLEGNTEAFF
.	TRBV3-1/TRBV3-2	.	TRBJ2-1	13	TGTGCCAGCGCCCCGACTAGGCACAATGAGCAGTTCTTC	CASAPTRHNEQFF
.	TRBV28	.	TRBJ1-1	10	TGTGCCAGCGGGCCACGGGGAGCTTTCTTT	CASGPRGAFF
TRBD2	TRBV18	.	TRBJ2-3	19	TGTGCCAGCTCATCGGGCCCCCAATCGGGAGCGGGGGTCACAGATACGCAGTATTTT	CASSSGPQSGAGVTDTQYF
.	TRBV7-2	once	TRBJ1-4	12	TGTGCCAGCAGCCCCGATCTCGGAAAACTGTTTTTT	CASSPDLGKLFF
.	TRBV12-2	.	TRBJ2-1	8	TGTTACTACAATGAGCAGTTCTTC	CYYNEQFF
TRBD1	TRBV11-2	.	TRBJ2-1	16	TGTGCCAGCAGCTTAGTAGGGACAGCACTCTACAATGAGCAGTTCTTC	CASSLVGTALYNEQFF
TRBD1	TRBV15	.	TRBJ1-5	13	TGTGCCACCAGCAGACCGGACAGGGGGACCCAGCATTTT	CATSRPDRGTQHF
.	TRBV4-3	.	TRBJ2-3	15	TGCGCCAGCAGCCAAGGATTGCTGGGCACAGATACGCAGTATTTT	CASSQGLLGTDTQYF
TRBD2	TRBV7-8	.	TRBJ2-1	16	TGTGCCAGCAGCCCTAGCGGGGGGGTTATTTACAATGAGCAGTTCTTC	CASSPSGGVIYNEQFF
.	TRBV6-6	.	TRBJ1-1	14	TGTGCCAGCCAGAGGGGGGCCCAAGACACTGAAGCTTTCTTT	CASQRGAQDTEAFF
TRBD2	TRBV5-5	.	TRBJ2-1	16	TGTGCCAGCAGCTTGCCCGGGGGGGGGAGGGAAAATGAGCAGTTCTTC	CASSLPGGGRENEQFF
.	TRBV20-1	.	TRBJ2-7	11	TGCAGTGCTAGAGTATCTACCCAGCAGTACTTC	CSARVSTQQYF
.	TRBV30	.	TRBJ2-5	13	TGTGCCTGGAGTGTACTCCGAGAAGAGACCCAGTACTTC	CAWSVLREETQYF
.	TRBV2	few	TRBJ2-7	13	TGTGCCAGCAGAGAACAGTGGGCCCACGAGCAGTACTTC	CASREQWAHEQYF
.	TRBV11-2	.	TRBJ1-2	14	TGTGCCAGCAGCTTAATCTTGGCAGGCTATGGCTACACCTTC	CASSLILAGYGYTF
.	TRBV18	.	TRBJ2-7	13	TGTGCCAGCTCACCGGACATGACCTACGAGCAGTACTTC	CASSPDMTYEQYF
TRBD1	TRBV18	.	TRBJ2-7	14	TGTGCCAGCTCAAGCGGACAGGAGGCCTACGAGCAGTACTTC	CASSSGQEAYEQYF
.	TRBV28	.	TRBJ1-1	11	TGTGCCAGCAGTCGCCAAAGTGGCGCTTTCTTT	CASSRQSGAFF
TRBD1	TRBV19	.	TRBJ1-2	14	TGTGCCAGTAGTGACGGACAGGGGATAGATGGCTACACCTTC	CASSDGQGIDGYTF
TRBD2	TRBV5-1	.	TRBJ2-1	15	TGCGCCAGCCAGCCCCAGCGGGGGTACTACAATGAGCAGTTCTTC	CASQPQRGYYNEQFF
TRBD2	TRBV7-2	few	TRBJ2-7	15	TGTGCCAGCAGGCCGGGGGGACCGATGTCCTACGAGCAGTACTTC	CASRPGGPMSYEQYF
.	TRBV7-8	.	TRBJ1-1	15	TGTGCCAGCAGCCCGACCGGGACGGTGAACACTGAAGCTTTCTTT	CASSPTGTVNTEAFF
.	TRBV7-5	.	TRBJ2-3	13	TGTGCCAGAAGCAAAGGCCCGCCAGATACGCAGTATTTT	CARSKGPPDTQYF
.	TRBV5-6	.	TRBJ2-1	12	TGTGCCAGCAGCTTGTTTGGGGGTGAGCAGTTCTTC	CASSLFGGEQFF